This T cell receptor (beta chain) was recorded in a study of T cell responses to AZD1222 COVID-19 vaccine. Study outcomes and limitations: Across the whole spike, CD4 TCRs peaked at regions 160-218 and 743-854. Close to half of spike-specific TCRs reportedly recognize unmutated variant regions. Among those given AZD1222, only five or six were seropositive at baseline.

A note on this clone: Its cognate antigen is unknown.

The protocol was immunoSEQ multiplex PCR, while the TCRdb copy is restricted to in-frame clones and leaves out a portion. The table shows about 140,000 clones, with approximately 90% occurring only once. Germline V gives CDR1 SGHTA, CDR2 FQGNSA. V was pared by 7 bases and J by 8 bases, with 14 bases between. The CDR3 loop spans 12 amino acids. Material: peripheral blood, obtained on day 0 of AZD1222 vaccination. This chain links TRBV7-2 with TRBJ1-2, with no clear D. This sequence originates from an adult in good health. CDR3 coding DNA: TGTGCCAGCACCCGAAAGGTAGTCGGCTACACCTTC. Its protein product is CASTRKVVGYTF.